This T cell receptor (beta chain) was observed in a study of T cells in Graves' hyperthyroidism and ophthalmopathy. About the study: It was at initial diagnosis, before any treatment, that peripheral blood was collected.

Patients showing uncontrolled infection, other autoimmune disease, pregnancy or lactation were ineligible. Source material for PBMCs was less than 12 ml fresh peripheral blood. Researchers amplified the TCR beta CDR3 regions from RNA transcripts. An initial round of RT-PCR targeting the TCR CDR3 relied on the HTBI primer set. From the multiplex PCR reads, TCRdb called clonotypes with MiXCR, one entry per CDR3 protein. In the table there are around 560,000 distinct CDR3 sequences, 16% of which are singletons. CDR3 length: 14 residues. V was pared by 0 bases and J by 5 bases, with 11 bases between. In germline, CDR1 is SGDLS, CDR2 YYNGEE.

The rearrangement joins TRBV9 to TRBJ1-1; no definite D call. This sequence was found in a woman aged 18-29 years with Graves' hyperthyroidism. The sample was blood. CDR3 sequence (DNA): TGTGCCAGCAGCGTAGAGATCGGGCGTACTGAAGCTTTCTTT. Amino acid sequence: CASSVEIGRTEAFF.